What follows is one T cell receptor beta chain and its context. The data derive from a study of blood T cell repertoires in COVID-19. Overall study context: Nucleic acid was either cDNA or gDNA, and it came from T cells, B-cell-depleted T cells, or PBMCs.

V lost 2 bases and J 3 bases, leaving 13 bases between the germline ends. Germline V gene sequence: CDR1 KGHDR, CDR2 SFDVKD. The CDR3 is 15 amino acids. TCRdb's copy holds only in-frame clones and misses some; the assay was immunoSEQ multiplex PCR. Here the sample spans tens of thousands of clones, 79% being singletons. Input material: peripheral blood. This clonotype was sampled from a man in his 70s with acute or convalescent COVID-19. J is TRBJ2-7 and V is TRBV24-1; D is undetermined. Here the CDR3 DNA reads TGTGCCACCAGTGATTCCCGACATTTGGGCTACGAGCAGTACTTC. Amino acids: CATSDSRHLGYEQYF.